Listed below are T cell receptor beta chains from one sample, sequenced in a study of identical twins. A single record per CDR3 protein comes from TCRdb applying MiXCR to the 5' RACE reads. The table shows roughly 190,000 distinct CDR3 sequences, with about 16% occurring only once. These data were likewise used in another study, on T cells expressing NK-cell markers.

Sequencing was carried out using CD8+ T cells sorted from blood. The source of these receptors is a woman between 18 and 30 years old in good health. Each CDR3 is given with its conserved first and last residue. The D gene is left open where the match is weak. Size values are once, few and many counts, or a class for expanded clones, and some rows have none.

J	V	size	D	DNA	CDR3
TRBJ2-3	TRBV10-3	few	TRBD2	TGTGCCATCGGAAAGACTAGCGGGGACACAGATACGCAGTATTTT	CAIGKTSGDTDTQYF
TRBJ2-2	TRBV28	.	TRBD2	TGTGCCAGCAGTCCCCCCGGCGGGGGGGAAGACGGGGAGCTGTTTTTT	CASSPPGGGEDGELFF
TRBJ2-7	TRBV5-6	few	.	TGTGCCAGCAGCTCCCCAATACATGAGCAGTACTTC	CASSSPIHEQYF
TRBJ2-1	TRBV14	.	TRBD2	TGTGCCAGCAGCCCAGGGCTAGCGGGAGTTTGGATCTACAATGAGCAGTTCTTC	CASSPGLAGVWIYNEQFF
TRBJ2-3	TRBV7-6	many	.	TGTGCCAGCAGCTTAGGTCCAAGCACAGATACGCAGTATTTT	CASSLGPSTDTQYF
TRBJ2-2	TRBV29-1	few	TRBD2	TGCAGCGTTGCCCCCGGACTAGCGGGAGCCGTCGGGGAGCTGTTTTTT	CSVAPGLAGAVGELFF
TRBJ2-1	TRBV6-2/TRBV6-3	.	.	TGTGCCAGCGCCCCTCTAGTGGAGAATGAGCAGTTCTTC	CASAPLVENEQFF
TRBJ2-1	TRBV29-1	.	TRBD2	TGCAGCGTGCCTAGCGGCCGATACAATGAGCAGTTCTTC	CSVPSGRYNEQFF
TRBJ2-2	TRBV24-1	few	.	TGTGCCACCAGTGATCGCCAGGGTGGCGGGGAGCTGTTTTTT	CATSDRQGGGELFF
TRBJ2-5	TRBV9	.	TRBD1	TGTGCCAGCAGTGGACAGGGGGAGACCCAGTACTTC	CASSGQGETQYF
TRBJ2-7	TRBV27	few	TRBD2	TGTGCCAGCAGCGTCCGGGGGGAGGGCTACGAGCAGTACTTC	CASSVRGEGYEQYF
TRBJ2-7	TRBV29-1	.	TRBD2	TGCAGCGTTGCCGGCGGGAGCTCCTACGAGCAGTACTTC	CSVAGGSSYEQYF
TRBJ2-3	TRBV2	.	.	TGTGCCAGCAGTGAACCGGGACTGAGCACAGATACGCAGTATTTT	CASSEPGLSTDTQYF
TRBJ2-5	TRBV12-3/TRBV12-4	.	.	TGTGCCAGCAGTTTATACCCGGAGACCCAGTACTTC	CASSLYPETQYF
TRBJ2-7	TRBV19	.	TRBD1	TGTGCCAGTAGTATTGGACAGGGTGGCTACGAGCAGTACTTC	CASSIGQGGYEQYF
TRBJ2-5	TRBV13	few	TRBD2	TGTGCCAGCAGCTCACGATGGACTAGCGGGAGTTCAGAGACCCAGTACTTC	CASSSRWTSGSSETQYF
TRBJ2-1	TRBV11-2	few	.	TGTGCCAGCAGCCGGGGCGCGGGGTTTCTGGATGAGCAGTTCTTC	CASSRGAGFLDEQFF
TRBJ1-1	TRBV5-4	few	.	TGTGCCAGCAGCTTATGGGGGGGCGACACTGAAGCTTTCTTT	CASSLWGGDTEAFF
TRBJ2-1	TRBV7-3	.	.	TGTGCCAGCAGCCAAGGTAGCGTCGAGCAGTTCTTC	CASSQGSVEQFF
TRBJ1-3	TRBV11-1	.	.	TGTGCCAGCAGCTTATCCACAGCGCCGGGGGACACCATATATTTT	CASSLSTAPGDTIYF
TRBJ2-7	TRBV5-5	few	.	TGTGCCAGCAGCTCTCCTCTCTACGAGCAGTACTTC	CASSSPLYEQYF
TRBJ2-1	TRBV11-1	.	TRBD2	TGTGCCAGCAGCTCCCGGACTAGCGGGGGAAGCTCCTACAATGAGCAGTTCTTC	CASSSRTSGGSSYNEQFF
TRBJ2-3	TRBV5-1	.	TRBD2	TGCGCCAGCAGCCCGGGGACTATCGCCACAGATACGCAGTATTTT	CASSPGTIATDTQYF
TRBJ2-7	TRBV4-1	once	.	TGCGCCAGCAGCCAAGAACCCAGTACAGCCTACGAGCAGTACTTC	CASSQEPSTAYEQYF
TRBJ2-1	TRBV15	few	.	TGTGCCACCAGCAGAGATACAGGGCTATACAATGAGCAGTTCTTC	CATSRDTGLYNEQFF
TRBJ2-1	TRBV20-1	.	TRBD2	TGCAGTGCCCTTCTCCGGACTAGCTACCGACGGGATGAGCAGTTCTTC	CSALLRTSYRRDEQFF
TRBJ2-7	TRBV4-1	few	.	TGCGCCAGCAGCCAGTTGGCGCCCTCCTACGAGCAGTACTTC	CASSQLAPSYEQYF
TRBJ1-1	TRBV5-6	many	.	TGTGCCAGCAGCTTCCTCATGAACACTGAAGCTTTCTTT	CASSFLMNTEAFF
TRBJ2-7	TRBV7-9	few	TRBD1	TGTGCCAGCAGCTTAGGGGACAGACTCCACTACGAGCAGTACTTC	CASSLGDRLHYEQYF
TRBJ2-7	TRBV7-9	few	.	TGTGCCAGCAGCTTAGTCCACTACGAGCAGTACTTC	CASSLVHYEQYF
TRBJ2-1	TRBV7-9	.	TRBD2	TGTGCCAGCAGCTTACCTCCAGCGGGGGGGCCGGGTAATGAGCAGTTCTTC	CASSLPPAGGPGNEQFF